What follows describes a single T cell receptor (beta chain). Antigen specificity is unknown. The CDR3 has 14 residues. The V segment lost 1 base and the J segment 2 bases; nucleotides outside the gene matches: 3. In germline, CDR1 is SQVTM, CDR2 ANQGSEA. This record comes from a study of cytomegalovirus exposure and HLA in healthy donors. A multiplex PCR was run with 60 Vbeta primers and 13 Jbeta primers. Measured with immunoSEQ multiplex PCR; TCRdb has only the in-frame clones, and not every one. Recorded for this sample: some 34,000 clones. Findings and limits, study-wide: CMV serostatus was the sole immune exposure information available. Indistinguishable V segments, including TRBV6-2 and TRBV6-3, were excluded. A link between a missense DCLRE1C variant and TCR beta V- and J-gene trimming emerged from a later analysis.

Sequenced sample: PBMCs. The chain has TRBV29-1 and TRBJ2-3; 7 bases match TRBD2. The receptor's source is a man aged 35 to 55 in good health and CMV-seronegative. The CDR3 DNA reads TGCAGCGTTGAAGGGGGGAGGGACACAGATACGCAGTATTTT. Its translation: CSVEGGRDTDTQYF.